The entry below gives a single T cell receptor beta chain sequence along with its context. Libraries were prepared by immunoSEQ multiplex PCR; TCRdb keeps only in-frame clonotypes and omits some of them. The sample includes about 5,000 clones, about 25% of them seen just once. Described treatment: randomized to nivolumab then ipilimumab (arm A) or the reverse (arm B). None of the patients previously received DNA-damaging chemotherapy. The sample belongs to a study of sequential checkpoint blockade in melanoma. Across the whole study: More than 20 patients had tumor biopsies before treatment and at week 13.

The germline V gene has CDR1 MNHGY and CDR2 SAAAGT. The CDR3 totals 15 residues. V gave up 7 bases and J gave up 3 bases; unmatched junction bases: 6. V gene TRBV6-8 combines with J gene TRBJ1-4; 9 bases line up with TRBD1. The specimen comprised tumor tissue (inferred from file names), sampled from a patient given nivolumab and ipilimumab in sequence. This TCR came from a human donor with melanoma. As DNA, the CDR3 is TGTGCCAGCAAAGACAGGGGGGGGGCTAATGAAAAACTGTTTTTT. This sequence encodes CASKDRGGANEKLFF.